Presented here are 28 T cell receptor beta chains from one specimen sequenced in a study of T cells in Graves' hyperthyroidism and ophthalmopathy. Authors of the study amplified TCR beta CDR3 regions from RNA transcripts. TCR CDR3 underwent first-round RT-PCR with the HTBI primer set. Each CDR3 protein is one row after TCRdb ran MiXCR on the multiplex PCR reads. Here the sample spans about 700,000 distinct CDR3 sequences, around 15% being singletons. Specimen: blood. These TCRs come from a woman between 18 and 30 years old with Graves' hyperthyroidism.

The V call is TRBV2, the J call TRBJ2-2; 7 bases agree with TRBD1. Trimming cost V 2 bases and J 3 bases; bases outside gene matches: 0. CDR1 is SNHLY and CDR2 is FYNNEI in the germline V gene. This CDR3 is built from 14 residues. The CDR3 spells CASSEQGDTGELFF. The DNA for the CDR3 is TGTGCCAGCAGTGAACAGGGGGACACCGGGGAGCTGTTTTTT.

This clonotype was detected ten times or more. J is TRBJ1-2 and V is TRBV20-1; D remains unclear. CDR3 length: 14 amino acids. Trimming left V 4 bases short and J 3 bases short, with 15 bases between. Germline CDR1 reads DFQATT; CDR2 reads SNEGSKA (reference sequence). The CDR3 reads CSATITGRDYGYTF. CDR3 nucleotide sequence: TGCAGTGCTACCATCACCGGACGGGACTATGGCTACACCTTC.

The chain employs TRBV4-1 and TRBJ2-3, with 8 bases matching TRBD2. Germline values: CDR1 MGHRA, CDR2 YSYEKL. J lost 5 bases, V lost 2 bases, and 18 bases had no gene match. This CDR3 comprises 19 residues. CDR3: CASSQIVGTSTDSGDTQYF. The CDR3 nucleotides read TGCGCCAGCAGCCAAATCGTGGGGACTAGTACGGACTCGGGAGATACGCAGTATTTT.

Worth noting for this clonotype: A much larger clone lies a single base off, so this may be a read error. The chain recombines TRBV5-6 with TRBJ2-5; no firm D call. Germline V CDR1 and CDR2: SGHDT, YYEEEE. The CDR3 runs to 10 residues. V was trimmed by 3 bases and J by 5 bases, leaving 2 bases between them. The CDR3 loop reads CASSSETQYF. The CDR3 nucleotides are TGTGCCAGCAGCTCGGAGACCCAGTACTTC.

This chain links TRBV12-3 or TRBV12-4 with TRBJ2-2; D is undetermined. V lost 2 bases to trimming and J lost 4 bases, with 5 bases between them. The CDR3 has 13 residues. DNA of the CDR3: TGTGCCAGCAGTTTATCGATCACCGGGGAGCTGTTTTTT. Translation gives CASSLSITGELFF.

The table lists this clonotype with a few counts. The V and J genes are TRBV24-1 and TRBJ2-1, with 12 positions matching TRBD2. The CDR3 is 17 amino acids. Looked up from germline, CDR1 is KGHDR and CDR2 is SFDVKD. After removal of 1 base from V and 5 bases from J, the junction contained 5 bases not matched to a gene. The CDR3 region is CATSDFGRLAGDNEQFF. DNA of the CDR3: TGTGCCACCAGTGATTTTGGGCGACTAGCGGGAGACAATGAGCAGTTCTTC.

This clonotype came up a few times. The rearrangement uses TRBV28 and TRBJ2-1; D uncertain. The germline V gene encodes CDR1 MDHEN and CDR2 SYDVKM. V was trimmed by 3 bases and J by 1 base, leaving 7 bases between them. The CDR3 length is 14 residues. CDR3 DNA: TGTGCCAGCAGTTTTCAGTTTTCCTACAATGAGCAGTTCTTC. This encodes CASSFQFSYNEQFF.

This clonotype came up a few times. V gene TRBV5-1 combines with J gene TRBJ2-3; D possibly corresponds to TRBD2 (6 bases). CDR1 and CDR2 from the germline V gene are SGHRS and YFSETQ. Trimming took off 5 bases at V and 4 bases at J, with 17 bases between the two ends. CDR3 length: 15 amino acids. The CDR3 region has the DNA TGCGCCAGCAGGGGTAGCGGAACTTTTTCAGATACGCAGTATTTT. It specifies CASRGSGTFSDTQYF.

With respect to this clonotype: A clone one base away is much larger, so this may be a read error. V is TRBV27 and J is TRBJ2-7; tentative D call: TRBD1 (6 bases). The CDR3 totals 15 residues. CDR1 MNHEY and CDR2 SMNVEV come from the germline V gene (reference sequence). V lost 3 bases to trimming and J lost 3 bases, with 15 bases between them. This CDR3 is CASSFSGTRGYEQYF. CDR3 sequence (DNA): TGTGCCAGCAGTTTCTCCGGGACAAGGGGCTACGAGCAGTACTTC.

The rearrangement joins TRBV3-1 to TRBJ2-7; perhaps TRBD2 as D (6 bases). V lost 5 bases to trimming and J lost 3 bases, with 11 bases between them. Germline lookup yields CDR1 LGHDT and CDR2 YNNKEL (reference sequence). The CDR3 length is 13 residues. CDR3: CASSRLGDYEQYF. The CDR3, as DNA: TGTGCCAGCAGCAGACTAGGGGACTACGAGCAGTACTTC.

The chain combines TRBV9 with TRBJ2-2; the D is unclear. Trimming cost V 4 bases and J 3 bases, with 13 bases left between them. The CDR3 spans 15 residues. The germline V gene encodes CDR1 SGDLS and CDR2 YYNGEE. The chain's CDR3 is CASSPHQIHTGELFF. CDR3 nucleotides: TGTGCCAGCAGCCCCCATCAGATCCACACCGGGGAGCTGTTTTTT.

In this sample, this clonotype turned up a few times. The chain couples TRBV3-1 to TRBJ2-7; 12 bases agree with TRBD2. The CDR3 has 16 amino acids. Per the germline V gene, CDR1 is LGHDT and CDR2 is YNNKEL (reference sequence). V dropped 0 bases and J dropped 4; count of bases not matched to a gene: 4. The CDR3 is CASSQDRLAGVYEQYF. CDR3 sequence (DNA): TGTGCCAGCAGCCAAGATAGACTAGCGGGGGTGTACGAGCAGTACTTC.

The rearrangement joins TRBV28 to TRBJ2-7; 8 nucleotides line up with TRBD2. V lost 8 bases and J lost 4; bases outside the gene matches: 13. Germline CDR1 is MDHEN and CDR2 is SYDVKM. The CDR3 runs 15 residues. CDR3 DNA: TGTGCCAGCCTGTCGGTCGGGACTAGTTCGTACGAGCAGTACTTC. This codes for CASLSVGTSSYEQYF.

The table lists this clonotype with many counts. The rearrangement links TRBV29-1 to TRBJ1-1; 9 bases agree with TRBD1. Germline CDR1 is SQVTM and CDR2 is ANQGSEA. This CDR3 region has 14 residues. V lost 5 bases to trimming and J lost 3 bases; unmatched junction nucleotides: 7. CDR3 loop: CSVNRDREDTEAFF. In DNA form, the CDR3 reads TGCAGCGTTAATCGGGACAGGGAGGACACTGAAGCTTTCTTT.

V and J are TRBV2 and TRBJ1-2, with 9 bases aligning to TRBD1. The trim removed 6 bases at V and 3 bases at J, leaving 11 bases unmatched. Looked up from germline, CDR1 is SNHLY and CDR2 is FYNNEI. There are 16 residues in the CDR3. The CDR3 region is CASSDRTGVLHYGYTF. CDR3 DNA: TGTGCCAGCAGCGACAGGACAGGGGTATTACACTATGGCTACACCTTC.

This chain joins TRBV29-1 and TRBJ2-7; D is undetermined. Trimming shortened V by 7 bases and J by 3 bases, and 19 bases separated the two germline ends. Germline CDR1 and CDR2: SQVTM and ANQGSEA. The CDR3 has 14 amino acids. CDR3 loop: CSASDGVTFYEQYF. DNA for the CDR3: TGCAGCGCTTCGGACGGAGTCACTTTCTACGAGCAGTACTTC.

Many counts were recorded for this clonotype. The gene calls are TRBV7-8 and TRBJ2-2; TRBD2 aligns across 9 bases. The CDR3 spans 14 residues. With 5 bases clipped from V and 7 bases from J, the junction kept 5 bases outside the gene matches. The germline V gene has CDR1 SGHVS and CDR2 FQNEAQ. The CDR3 region is CASSPTSGFGELFF. The DNA for the CDR3 is TGTGCCAGCAGCCCCACTAGCGGGTTCGGGGAGCTGTTTTTT. The variable domain in full, with the rest retrieved from reference TRBV7-8 and TRBJ2-2, is GAGVSQSPRYKVAKRGQDVALRCDPISGHVSLFWYQQALGQGPEFLTYFQNEAQLDKSGLPSDRFFAERPEGSVSTLKIQRTQQEDSAVYLCASSPTSGFGELFFGEGSRLTVL.

V gene TRBV20-1 combines with J gene TRBJ1-6, with 10 bases identical to TRBD1. V shed 5 bases, J shed 10 bases, and the junction held 8 bases outside the gene matches. The CDR3 is 14 residues long. Germline V gene sequence: CDR1 DFQATT, CDR2 SNEGSKA (reference sequence). The CDR3 here is CSAARQGARSPLHF. CDR3 nucleotide sequence: TGCAGTGCTGCCCGACAGGGGGCGAGGTCACCCCTCCACTTT.

This chain connects TRBV4-1 to TRBJ2-5; 7 nucleotides align to TRBD1. The germline V gene has CDR1 MGHRA and CDR2 YSYEKL. V was pared by 2 bases and J by 0 bases, with 6 bases of the junction left unmatched. This CDR3 is built from 16 residues. CDR3 residues: CASSQPLQGNQETQYF. The CDR3 DNA reads TGCGCCAGCAGCCAACCATTACAGGGGAACCAAGAGACCCAGTACTTC.

The rearrangement uses TRBV9 and TRBJ2-3; D might be TRBD2 (5 bases). The CDR3 extends over 17 amino acids. CDR1 is SGDLS, CDR2 YYNGEE, per germline. V was shortened by 0 bases and J by 5 bases, with 19 bases between the two germline ends. CDR3 DNA: TGTGCCAGCAGCGTAGCTTCGACCGGGATGATTGTAGATACGCAGTATTTT. Translated: CASSVASTGMIVDTQYF.

This clonotype has a count of ten or more. The chain recombines TRBV5-1 with TRBJ2-1; D is unresolved. The CDR3 is made up of 11 amino acids. Germline lookup yields CDR1 SGHRS and CDR2 YFSETQ. Trimming shortened V by 0 bases and J by 8 bases, and 3 bases separated the two germline ends. The DNA of the CDR3 is TGCGCCAGCAGCTTGGCGTATGAGCAGTTCTTC. Protein sequence: CASSLAYEQFF. Variable domain in full (rest from reference TRBV5-1 and TRBJ2-1): KAGVTQTPRYLIKTRGQQVTLSCSPISGHRSVSWYQQTPGQGLQFLFEYFSETQRNKGNFPGRFSGRQFSNSRSEMNVSTLELGDSALYLCASSLAYEQFFGPGTRLTVL.

This clonotype showed up many times. This chain joins TRBV7-9 and TRBJ2-1, with TRBD2 identical over 8 bases. Germline V gene sequence: CDR1 SEHNR, CDR2 FQNEAQ (reference sequence). V trimming: 4 bases; J trimming: 7 bases; junction bases outside the gene matches: 6. The CDR3 spans 14 residues. The CDR3 nucleotides read TGTGCCAGCAGCTCTGGGACTAGGAGAAATGAGCAGTTCTTC. Translation gives CASSSGTRRNEQFF.

This clonotype was seen once. The V gene is TRBV5-5, the J gene TRBJ2-5; weak D call: TRBD2 (7 bases). V dropped 5 bases and J dropped 3 bases, with 20 bases sitting between them. The CDR3 spans 16 residues. Germline loops: CDR1 SGHKS, CDR2 YYEKEE (reference sequence). CDR3 sequence (DNA): TGTGCCAGCAGTTATGCCCGGCAGGGGAGGGAAGAGACCCAGTACTTC. It encodes CASSYARQGREETQYF.

This chain joins TRBV27 and TRBJ2-7; D is unclear. V was clipped by 5 bases and J by 2 bases, with 16 bases between them. This CDR3 comprises 15 residues. CDR1 MNHEY and CDR2 SMNVEV come from the germline V gene (reference sequence). CDR3 residues: CASSLQQMKAYEQYF. CDR3 sequence (DNA): TGTGCCAGCAGTCTTCAACAGATGAAAGCCTACGAGCAGTACTTC.

CDR3 residues: CSARDGSGTRETQYF. For the CDR3, the DNA is TGCAGTGCCCGAGATGGTAGCGGGACGAGAGAGACCCAGTACTTC. The chain is built from TRBV20-1 and TRBJ2-5, with 8 bases lining up with TRBD2. The CDR3 sequence is 15 residues long. Germline values: CDR1 DFQATT, CDR2 SNEGSKA (reference sequence). V dropped 6 bases and J dropped 4; count of bases not matched to a gene: 13.

The genes are TRBV10-3 and TRBJ2-3; 8 bases are shared with TRBD1. The CDR3 sequence is 17 residues long. With V trimmed by 5 bases and J by 3 bases, 13 bases remained unmatched. The germline V gene has CDR1 ENHRY and CDR2 SYGVKD. This CDR3 is CAISRAPGQGETDTQYF. CDR3 nucleotide sequence: TGTGCCATCAGTAGGGCCCCTGGACAGGGTGAAACAGATACGCAGTATTTT.

In this sample, this clonotype turned up many times. The V and J genes are TRBV12-3 or TRBV12-4 and TRBJ2-7, with D uncertain. With 5 bases removed from V and 2 bases from J, the gap between germline ends came to 10 bases. This CDR3 spans 13 amino acids. The CDR3 DNA reads as TGTGCCAGCAGTCCCCTCCCAGCCTACGAGCAGTACTTC. It translates to CASSPLPAYEQYF.

The count of this clonotype is one. The chain combines TRBV5-1 with TRBJ2-1; D remains ambiguous. V was cut by 0 bases and J by 2 bases, with 12 bases left in between. In germline, CDR1 is SGHRS, CDR2 YFSETQ. CDR3 length: 16 amino acids. Here the CDR3 reads CASSLASVTAYNEQFF. The DNA for the CDR3 is TGCGCCAGCAGCTTGGCGTCAGTTACAGCCTACAATGAGCAGTTCTTC.